Sequencing of this T cell receptor (beta chain) was carried out in a study of a mutant IDH1 vaccine in newly diagnosed glioma. About the study: Averaging around 42 years of age, treated patients were approximately 62% male and approximately 40% female. The study, taken as a whole, reports: Evidence of vaccine-induced immune responses was documented in nearly 95% of patients.

Trimming removed 5 bases at V and 5 bases at J, with 19 bases between. This CDR3 contains 14 residues. Germline CDR1 and CDR2: GTSNPN and SVGIG (reference sequence). Comment on this clone: Antigen: not known.

The time point is: week 35, safety follow-up. In the vaccine, a single dose held 300 ug of the mutant IDH1 20-mer peptide, along with topical imiquimod. Donor tumors were new WHO grade 3 or 4 IDH1-mutant, ATRX-lost astrocytomas. TCRdb's copy holds only in-frame clones and misses some; the assay was immunoSEQ multiplex PCR. The sample includes 68,000 or so clones, roughly 80% of them seen just once. The source material was PBMCs, sampled from a glioma patient whose treatment included an IDH1 peptide vaccine. This receptor was taken from a man aged 18 to 35 with glioma. V gene TRBV30 combines with J gene TRBJ2-7, with D possibly called TRBD1 or TRBD2 (5 bases each). DNA for the CDR3: TGTGCCTGGCGTCCACCGGGGCCGGGAAACGAGCAGTACTTC. Amino acids: CAWRPPGPGNEQYF.